The rows below give T cell receptor beta chains drawn from one sample of a study of cytomegalovirus exposure and HLA in healthy donors. Assay: immunoSEQ multiplex PCR; the TCRdb copy retains only in-frame clones and omits some. The sample gives some 140,000 clones, 75% to 80% of which show up once; 1.1% is in the top ten. The sequenced material came from PBMCs. The receptor source for this set is a male donor in good health and CMV-seronegative. CDR3s include the opening cysteine and the closing phenylalanine or tryptophan. The D gene is left open where the match is weak. A row's size may be missing; if present it is once, few, many or a size class.

>-|-|TRBJ1-4|TRBV2
CASSEMSLGGEKLFF
TGTGCCAGCAGTGAAATGAGCCTCGGAGGGGAAAAACTGTTTTTT
>-|few|TRBJ1-4|TRBV5-4
CASSLRTVPEKLFF
TGTGCCAGCAGCCTGCGGACAGTTCCTGAAAAACTGTTTTTT
>TRBD1|-|TRBJ2-4|TRBV6-6
CATATQQGNIKNIQYF
TGTGCCACCGCGACCCAACAGGGGAACATCAAAAACATTCAGTACTTC
>TRBD1|-|TRBJ1-2|TRBV5-1
CASSSRTGGLGYTF
TGCGCCAGCAGCTCCCGAACAGGGGGTCTTGGCTACACCTTC
>TRBD1|-|TRBJ1-1|TRBV7-3
CASSLTGGDTEAFF
TGTGCCAGCAGCCTCACAGGGGGGGACACTGAAGCTTTCTTT
>TRBD1|-|TRBJ2-5|TRBV5-6
CASSQLKDRGFQETQYF
TGTGCCAGCAGCCAACTTAAGGACAGGGGGTTCCAAGAGACCCAGTACTTC
>TRBD1|-|TRBJ2-1|TRBV5-4
CASSPRDRVINEQFF
TGTGCCAGCAGCCCCCGGGACAGGGTCATCAATGAGCAGTTCTTC
>TRBD1|-|TRBJ1-2|TRBV6-4
CASSDYPGGPYGYTF
TGTGCCAGCAGTGACTACCCAGGGGGACCTTATGGCTACACCTTC
>-|once|TRBJ1-1|TRBV30
CAWSVGGRGRAFF
TGTGCCTGGAGTGTAGGGGGTAGGGGACGTGCTTTCTTT
>TRBD1|many|TRBJ2-3|TRBV2
CASSAGQGLTDTQYF
TGTGCCAGCAGTGCGGGACAGGGCCTCACAGATACGCAGTATTTT
>TRBD1|-|TRBJ2-1|TRBV12-5
CASGLGQDYNEQFF
TGTGCTAGTGGTCTGGGACAGGATTACAATGAGCAGTTCTTC
>TRBD1|-|TRBJ1-4|TRBV2
CASSERDRGGKLFF
TGTGCCAGCAGTGAGAGGGACAGGGGCGGAAAACTGTTTTTT
>TRBD1|-|TRBJ1-2|TRBV7-8
CASSLERTGGRGYTF
TGTGCCAGCAGCTTAGAAAGGACAGGGGGTCGTGGCTACACCTTC
>-|-|TRBJ2-1|TRBV12-5
CASGFGTGLNNEQFF
TGTGCTAGTGGTTTTGGTACTGGACTCAACAATGAGCAGTTCTTC